This TCR beta chain was found in a study of technical replicates of blood from a handful of donors. This clone is a singleton in its sample. Here immunoSEQ multiplex PCR was the method, and the copy in TCRdb shows in-frame clones only, minus some. The sample holds 60,000 to 70,000 clones; approximately 86% are singletons and the top ten take approximately 4.7%. Germline CDR1 reads SGHAT; CDR2 reads FQNNGV. The V and J ends lost 4 bases and 5 bases, in that order; junction bases with no gene match: 4. The CDR3 is made up of 14 amino acids. The sequence was obtained from a human donor in good health. Some clones in this sample may be carry-over from other donors' samples. The sequencing sample was made of PBMCs. The genes are TRBV11-2 and TRBJ2-7, with 11 bases fitting TRBD2. CDR3 bases: TGTGCCAGCAGCTCGACTAGCGGGACTAACGAGCAGTACTTC. As protein: CASSSTSGTNEQYF. Drawing the rest from reference TRBV11-2 and TRBJ2-7, the complete variable domain is EAGVAQSPRYKIIEKRQSVAFWCNPISGHATLYWYQQILGQGPKLLIQFQNNGVVDDSQLPKDRFSAERLKGVDSTLKIQPAKLEDSAVYLCASSSTSGTNEQYFGPGTRLTVT.